The rows below give T cell receptor beta chains drawn from one sample of a study of CD8 T cells in ankylosing spondylitis. TCRdb called the 5' RACE reads again in MiXCR, with one record for every CDR3 protein. The sample comprises just under 350,000 distinct CDR3 sequences, around 15% of which are singletons, and around 0.99% rests with the top ten. The sample consisted of blood, either unsorted or a sorted T cell fraction (not recorded which). The receptors stem from a male donor with ankylosing spondylitis or in good health (not recorded which). The CDR3 runs from the conserved cysteine through the conserved F or W. A D gene is named only where the DNA matches it firmly. For some rows the clone size is stated as once, few or many, or as a class when expanded; others skip it.

clone_size d_call j_call v_call cdr3_aa cdr3_nt
. TRBD1 TRBJ2-5 TRBV20-1 CSAQTGGGQETQYF TGCAGTGCTCAGACAGGGGGGGGACAAGAGACCCAGTACTTC
many TRBD1 TRBJ2-1 TRBV5-1 CASSLVGTAYNEQFF TGCGCCAGCAGCTTGGTGGGGACAGCCTACAATGAGCAGTTCTTC
few TRBD2 TRBJ2-7 TRBV3-1 CASSHGFSGSTAYEQYF TGTGCCAGCAGCCACGGGTTTAGCGGGAGTACAGCCTACGAGCAGTACTTC
. . TRBJ2-7 TRBV6-1 CASSRTSLTLAGTYEQYF TGTGCCAGCAGCCGGACTTCCCTTACCCTAGCAGGAACCTACGAGCAGTACTTC
many . TRBJ1-1 TRBV18 CASSSSRAEAFF TGTGCCAGCTCATCCTCCCGGGCTGAAGCTTTCTTT
few . TRBJ1-1 TRBV28 CASSFLGRTEAFF TGTGCCAGCAGTTTCTTGGGGCGGACTGAAGCTTTCTTT
many . TRBJ2-3 TRBV5-1 CASNPGTEGDTQYF TGCGCCAGCAATCCCGGGACTGAGGGAGATACGCAGTATTTT
. . TRBJ2-7 TRBV7-2 CASTPSTESSYEQYF TGTGCCAGCACCCCTTCGACAGAGAGCTCCTACGAGCAGTACTTC
few . TRBJ1-1 TRBV20-1 CSAQTVNTEAFF TGCAGTGCTCAAACAGTGAACACTGAAGCTTTCTTT
many . TRBJ1-5 TRBV10-3 CAISPRTFGEPQHF TGTGCCATCAGCCCTAGGACGTTCGGGGAGCCCCAGCATTTT
. TRBD1 TRBJ2-5 TRBV7-2 CASSRPTGGETQYF TGTGCCAGCAGCCGACCGACAGGGGGAGAGACCCAGTACTTC
. . TRBJ2-3 TRBV24-1 CATSDPGDFTDTQYF TGTGCCACCAGTGATCCGGGGGACTTCACAGATACGCAGTATTTT
few TRBD2 TRBJ2-1 TRBV10-3 CAVRASGSPYNEQFF TGTGCCGTGAGAGCAAGCGGGAGTCCCTACAATGAGCAGTTCTTC
. . TRBJ2-7 TRBV10-3 CATGPAGSSYEQYF TGTGCCACTGGCCCAGCAGGGAGCTCCTACGAGCAGTACTTC
. TRBD1 TRBJ2-7 TRBV5-1 CASRQGARDEQYF TGCGCCAGCAGGCAGGGGGCGAGAGACGAGCAGTACTTC
. . TRBJ2-1 TRBV6-5 CASSYGRMGGVNEQFF TGTGCCAGCAGTTACGGGCGTATGGGGGGCGTGAATGAGCAGTTCTTC
. . TRBJ2-2 TRBV19 CASSIGRTLNTGELFF TGTGCCAGTAGTATAGGAAGAACTTTGAACACCGGGGAGCTGTTTTTT
few TRBD2 TRBJ2-5 TRBV5-6 CASSWRLAGQETQYF TGTGCCAGCAGCTGGAGACTAGCGGGGCAAGAGACCCAGTACTTC
few . TRBJ2-7 TRBV5-6 CASSLEEGGLWAYEQYF TGTGCCAGCAGCTTGGAAGAGGGGGGCCTTTGGGCTTACGAGCAGTACTTC
many . TRBJ1-1 TRBV12-3/TRBV12-4 CASSFHRATNTEAFF TGTGCCAGCAGTTTTCATCGGGCGACGAACACTGAAGCTTTCTTT
. . TRBJ1-1 TRBV5-1 CASTVTGMGTEAFF TGCGCCAGCACTGTAACAGGGATGGGCACTGAAGCTTTCTTT
many TRBD1 TRBJ1-2 TRBV12-3/TRBV12-4 CASSTYRGGYTF TGTGCCAGCAGTACCTACAGGGGAGGCTACACCTTC
. TRBD2 TRBJ2-3 TRBV20-1 CRARGTSGTDTQYF TGCAGAGCTAGGGGGACTAGCGGCACAGATACGCAGTATTTT
. . TRBJ1-1 TRBV15 CATSRDIDSNTEAFF TGTGCCACCAGCAGAGATATAGACAGTAACACTGAAGCTTTCTTT
. TRBD2 TRBJ2-7 TRBV7-2 CASSPQLAGVRPQYF TGTGCCAGCAGCCCCCAACTAGCGGGGGTGCGTCCGCAGTACTTC
. . TRBJ1-2 TRBV3-1 CASSRMTGGGYTF TGTGCCAGCAGCCGAATGACAGGCGGTGGCTACACCTTC
few TRBD1 TRBJ2-1 TRBV20-1 CSAVTGTGVGEQFF TGCAGTGCTGTGACCGGGACAGGGGTTGGTGAGCAGTTCTTC
. TRBD2 TRBJ2-5 TRBV5-1 CASSLAASGYQETQYF TGCGCCAGCAGCTTGGCGGCTAGCGGCTACCAAGAGACCCAGTACTTC
few . TRBJ1-1 TRBV20-1 CSARDKGTEAFF TGCAGTGCTAGAGATAAGGGAACTGAAGCTTTCTTT
. TRBD2 TRBJ2-1 TRBV7-2 CASSRHGGSSYNEQFF TGTGCCAGCAGCCGGCACGGGGGGAGCTCCTACAATGAGCAGTTCTTC
. TRBD1 TRBJ1-2 TRBV3-1 CASSPYAGGYGYTF TGTGCCAGCAGCCCCTACGCAGGGGGCTATGGCTACACCTTC
many . TRBJ1-1 TRBV5-1 CASSKEFLNTEAFF TGCGCCAGCAGCAAGGAGTTTTTGAACACTGAAGCTTTCTTT
few . TRBJ2-7 TRBV6-2/TRBV6-3 CASRPRQDHYEQYF TGTGCCAGCAGGCCCAGACAGGACCACTACGAGCAGTACTTC
many . TRBJ2-6 TRBV7-9 CASSLGLEISGANVLTF TGTGCCAGCAGCTTAGGACTAGAAATCTCTGGGGCCAACGTCCTGACTTTC
many . TRBJ1-5 TRBV20-1 CSAQNPNQPQHF TGCAGTGCTCAAAACCCGAATCAGCCCCAGCATTTT
few . TRBJ1-1 TRBV2 CASRIGGTEAFF TGTGCCAGCAGGATTGGGGGGACTGAAGCTTTCTTT
few . TRBJ2-2 TRBV9 CASSVAGSGTGELFF TGTGCCAGCAGCGTAGCAGGTTCTGGGACCGGGGAGCTGTTTTTT
. TRBD2 TRBJ2-7 TRBV10-2 CASSGGGRVGSYEQYF TGCGCCAGCAGTGGGGGGGGAAGGGTCGGCTCCTACGAGCAGTACTTC
. . TRBJ2-7 TRBV7-2 CASSLVPHRAYEQYF TGTGCCAGCAGCTTAGTACCCCACAGGGCCTACGAGCAGTACTTC
many . TRBJ2-2 TRBV29-1 CSVDSIGNTGELFF TGCAGCGTTGATAGCATAGGGAACACCGGGGAGCTGTTTTTT
few . TRBJ2-2 TRBV7-2 CASSLGGGAGAGELFF TGTGCCAGCAGCTTAGGAGGGGGCGCGGGGGCCGGGGAGCTGTTTTTT
few TRBD2 TRBJ2-5 TRBV5-6 CASSLELAGGYQETQYF TGTGCCAGCAGCTTGGAGCTCGCGGGGGGGTACCAAGAGACCCAGTACTTC
many . TRBJ2-1 TRBV12-3/TRBV12-4 CASSNLENNEQFF TGTGCCAGCAGTAACTTAGAAAACAATGAGCAGTTCTTC
many TRBD2 TRBJ2-1 TRBV10-2 CASRTSGDNEQFF TGCGCCAGCAGGACTAGCGGGGACAATGAGCAGTTCTTC
. . TRBJ2-3 TRBV6-5 CASSYSRSTQYF TGTGCCAGCAGTTACTCTCGGAGTACGCAGTATTTT
few . TRBJ1-1 TRBV12-3/TRBV12-4 CASSLVKGSTEAFF TGTGCCAGCAGTTTAGTCAAGGGGTCCACTGAAGCTTTCTTT
. . TRBJ2-5 TRBV7-2 CASSPTRAQETQYF TGTGCCAGCAGCCCAACTAGAGCTCAAGAGACCCAGTACTTC
. TRBD1 TRBJ2-6 TRBV11-2 CASSAPGGLGDNVLTF TGTGCCAGCAGCGCCCCAGGGGGCTTGGGGGATAACGTCCTGACTTTC
. . TRBJ2-1 TRBV10-3 CAISELGHDEQFF TGTGCCATCAGTGAGTTGGGTCACGATGAGCAGTTCTTC
few . TRBJ2-7 TRBV6-2/TRBV6-3 CASSSPPHLDEQYF TGTGCCAGCAGTTCCCCTCCACACTTGGACGAGCAGTACTTC
few TRBD1 TRBJ1-1 TRBV19 CASRSRGGTEAFF TGTGCCAGTCGGTCCAGGGGGGGCACTGAAGCTTTCTTT
. . TRBJ1-2 TRBV12-3/TRBV12-4 CASSFKDGYYGYTF TGTGCCAGCAGTTTTAAGGACGGATACTATGGCTACACCTTC
many . TRBJ1-2 TRBV12-3/TRBV12-4 CASSLVALGGAGYTF TGTGCCAGCAGTTTAGTAGCCCTGGGGGGAGCCGGCTACACCTTC
. . TRBJ1-2 TRBV20-1 CSARAQGSYGYTF TGCAGTGCTAGAGCACAGGGTTCCTATGGCTACACCTTC